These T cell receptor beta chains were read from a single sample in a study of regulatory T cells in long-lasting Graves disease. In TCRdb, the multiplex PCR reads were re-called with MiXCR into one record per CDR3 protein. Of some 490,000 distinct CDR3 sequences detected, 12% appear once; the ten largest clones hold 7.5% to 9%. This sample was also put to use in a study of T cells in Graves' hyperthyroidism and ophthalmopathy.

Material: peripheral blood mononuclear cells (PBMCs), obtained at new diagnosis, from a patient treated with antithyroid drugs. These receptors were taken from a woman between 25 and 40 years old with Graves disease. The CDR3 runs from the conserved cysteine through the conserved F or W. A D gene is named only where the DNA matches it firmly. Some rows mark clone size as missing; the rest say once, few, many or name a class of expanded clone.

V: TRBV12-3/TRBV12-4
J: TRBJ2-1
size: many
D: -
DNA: TGTGCCAGCAGCATGAGCCTGGGACGGCTCGAGCAGTTCTTC
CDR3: CASSMSLGRLEQFF

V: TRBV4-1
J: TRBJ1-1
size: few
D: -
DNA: TGCGCCAGCAGCCCATCCGCGGCCAGGGCCTCTGAAGCTTTCTTT
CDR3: CASSPSAARASEAFF

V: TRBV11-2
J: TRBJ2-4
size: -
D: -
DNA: TGTGCCAGCAGCTCCCCTCAGGGGTGGAGCATTCAGTACTTC
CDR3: CASSSPQGWSIQYF

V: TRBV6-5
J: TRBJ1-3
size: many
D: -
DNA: TGTGCCAGCAGTTACCCCGGATACTCTGGAAACACCATATATTTT
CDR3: CASSYPGYSGNTIYF

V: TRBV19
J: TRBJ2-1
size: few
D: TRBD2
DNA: TGTGCCAGTAGTATTCTGGCGGGAGGGTCTTACTACAATGAGCAGTTCTTC
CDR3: CASSILAGGSYYNEQFF

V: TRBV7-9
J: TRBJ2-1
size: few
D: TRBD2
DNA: TGTGCCAGCGTACTAGCGGGAACTAATGAGCAGTTCTTC
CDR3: CASVLAGTNEQFF

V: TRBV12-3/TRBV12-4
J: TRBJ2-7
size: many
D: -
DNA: TGTGCCAGCAGTTTCCGGCAGGCCACCGAGCAGTACTTC
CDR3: CASSFRQATEQYF

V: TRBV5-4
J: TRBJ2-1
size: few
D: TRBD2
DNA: TGTGCCAGCAGCTTGGTTAGCGGGAGGGCGGGATACAATGAGCAGTTCTTC
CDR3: CASSLVSGRAGYNEQFF

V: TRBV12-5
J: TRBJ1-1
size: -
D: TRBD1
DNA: TGTGCTAGTGGCCCCGGACAGGGGGACGGTTACACTGAAGCTTTCTTT
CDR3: CASGPGQGDGYTEAFF

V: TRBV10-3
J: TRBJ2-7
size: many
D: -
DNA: TGTGCCATCAGTGTGGACTCCCGCTACGAGCAGTACTTC
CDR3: CAISVDSRYEQYF

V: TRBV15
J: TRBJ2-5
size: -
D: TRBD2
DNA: TGTGCCACCAGCAGAGATCGCGGGGGGGGTAGGACCCAGTACTTC
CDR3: CATSRDRGGGRTQYF

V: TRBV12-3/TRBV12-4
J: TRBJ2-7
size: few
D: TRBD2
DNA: TGTGCCAGCAGTTTATTACGGACTAGCGGGAACTACGAGCAGTACTTC
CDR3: CASSLLRTSGNYEQYF

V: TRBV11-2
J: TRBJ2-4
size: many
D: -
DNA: TGTGCCAGCAGCTTAGTGCCATTACCTATAGCCAAAAACATTCAGTACTTC
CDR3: CASSLVPLPIAKNIQYF

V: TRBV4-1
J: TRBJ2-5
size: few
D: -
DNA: TGCGCCAGCAGCCAAGACCCCCGGGGGACCCAAGAGACCCAGTACTTC
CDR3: CASSQDPRGTQETQYF

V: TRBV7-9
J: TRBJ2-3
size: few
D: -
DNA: TGTGCCAGCAACGTACAGAGCACAGATACGCAGTATTTT
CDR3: CASNVQSTDTQYF

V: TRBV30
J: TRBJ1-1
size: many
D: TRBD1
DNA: TGTGCCTGGAGAGGGGGCACCTCCTATGAGAACACTGAAGCTTTCTTT
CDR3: CAWRGGTSYENTEAFF

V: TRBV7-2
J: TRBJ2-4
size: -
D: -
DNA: TGTGCCAGCAGCTTAGAGGCCCCAAGGGGGATTCAGTACTTC
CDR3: CASSLEAPRGIQYF

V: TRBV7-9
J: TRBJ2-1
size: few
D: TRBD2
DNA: TGTGCCAGCAGCTTAGCGGCGGCTAGCGGGAGGGAAGATGAGCAGTTCTTC
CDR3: CASSLAAASGREDEQFF

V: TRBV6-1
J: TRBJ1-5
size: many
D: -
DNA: TGTGCCAGCATCCAGAGGGTTAGCAATCAGCCCCAGCATTTT
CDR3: CASIQRVSNQPQHF

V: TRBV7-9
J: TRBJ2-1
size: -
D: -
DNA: TGTGCCAGCAGCTTAGGTTTGACGAATGAGCAGTTCTTC
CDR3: CASSLGLTNEQFF

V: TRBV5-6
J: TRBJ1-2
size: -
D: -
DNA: TGTGCCAGCAGCCAAACTTGGGATGGCTACACCTTC
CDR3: CASSQTWDGYTF

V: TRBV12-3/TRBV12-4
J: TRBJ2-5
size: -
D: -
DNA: TGTGCCAGCAGTTTGGCAGAGATCCAGTACTTC
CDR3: CASSLAEIQYF

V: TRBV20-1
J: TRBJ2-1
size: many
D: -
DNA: TGCAGTGCTAGAAAATACAATGAGCAGTTCTTC
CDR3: CSARKYNEQFF

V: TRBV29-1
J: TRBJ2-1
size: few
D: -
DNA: TGCAGCGTTCAATCTTACAATGAGCAGTTCTTC
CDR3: CSVQSYNEQFF